These 2 T cell receptor beta chains share one sample of origin, sequenced in a study of T cells in localized non-small cell lung cancer. Clones were read by immunoSEQ multiplex PCR, and TCRdb kept only the in-frame ones, dropping some. The data hold 20,000 to 30,000 clones, with over 70% observed a single time. Material: peripheral blood, obtained before any cancer treatment. All receptors come from a man between 40 and 70 years old with stage III squamous cell lung carcinoma.

The chain joins TRBV28 to TRBJ2-7; the match to TRBD1 covers 9 bases. The CDR3 length is 16 residues. Germline-derived CDR1 and CDR2 are MDHEN and SYDVKM. With V trimmed by 2 bases and J by 4 bases, 9 bases remained unmatched. Written as DNA, the CDR3 is TGTGCCAGCAGTTTAAGTGGAACAGGGGGCAGTTACGAGCAGTACTTC. Translated, it gives CASSLSGTGGSYEQYF. Looking up the rest from reference TRBV28 and TRBJ2-7 gives the full variable domain: DVKVTQSSRYLVKRTGEKVFLECVQDMDHENMFWYRQDPGLGLRLIYFSYDVKMKEKGDIPEGYSVSREKKERFSLILESASTNQTSMYLCASSLSGTGGSYEQYFGPGTRLTVT.

V gene TRBV27 combines with J gene TRBJ1-3; the D gene is possibly TRBD1 (5 bases). Germline V gene data show CDR1 as MNHEY and CDR2 as SMNVEV (reference sequence). CDR3 length: 15 amino acids. V lost 5 bases and J lost 0, with 11 bases in between. The CDR3 spells CASSPGRYSGNTIYF. CDR3 sequence (DNA): TGTGCCAGCAGTCCGGGACGTTACTCTGGAAACACCATATATTTT.